A single sample gave rise to the 8 T cell receptor beta chains below, sequenced in a study of STAT5B mutations in CD4+ large granular lymphocyte leukemia. The method was immunoSEQ multiplex PCR; TCRdb's version includes in-frame clones alone and lacks a portion of them. The top ten clones hold approximately 0.69% of a sample with tens of thousands of clones, about three quarters of them seen once. Sequenced material: CD4+ T cells from blood buffy coats. The receptors come from a human donor in good health.

The V and J genes are TRBV5-1 and TRBJ2-1; 11 nucleotides agree with TRBD2. Looked up from germline, CDR1 is SGHRS and CDR2 is YFSETQ. The CDR3 contains 14 residues. The trim removed 4 bases at V and 7 bases at J, leaving 4 bases unmatched. CDR3 loop: CASSPTSGGNEQFF. CDR3 DNA: TGCGCCAGCAGCCCTACTAGCGGGGGTAATGAGCAGTTCTTC.

This clone was detected a few times. V is TRBV29-1 and J is TRBJ2-2; no clear D. The germline V gene encodes CDR1 SQVTM and CDR2 ANQGSEA. There are 13 residues in the CDR3. Trimming pared 3 bases from V and 0 bases from J, leaving 5 bases between. The CDR3 is CSVDFANTGELFF. In nucleotides, the CDR3 is TGCAGCGTTGACTTTGCGAACACCGGGGAGCTGTTTTTT.

The V gene is TRBV18, the J gene TRBJ2-7; D is perhaps TRBD2 (5 bases). Germline V gene sequence: CDR1 KGHSH, CDR2 LQKENI. There are 18 residues in the CDR3. V gave up 3 bases and J gave up 0 bases, with 21 bases separating them. CDR3 sequence reads: CASSPEVRYGLLSYEQYF. CDR3 sequence (DNA): TGTGCCAGCTCACCGGAGGTTAGGTACGGCCTTCTCTCCTACGAGCAGTACTTC. The full variable domain, completed using reference TRBV18 and TRBJ2-7, is NAGVMQNPRHLVRRRGQEARLRCSPMKGHSHVYWYRQLPEEGLKFMVYLQKENIIDESGMPKERFSAEFPKEGPSILRIQQVVRGDSAAYFCASSPEVRYGLLSYEQYFGPGTRLTVT.

This clone was seen a handful of times. The V call is TRBV6-6, the J call TRBJ1-1, with TRBD1 as a possible D gene (5 bases). The CDR3 is made up of 14 amino acids. Germline assignment: CDR1 MNHNY and CDR2 SVGAGI (reference sequence). V lost 0 bases to trimming and J lost 5 bases, with 10 bases between them. The CDR3 DNA reads as TGTGCCAGCAGTTACTCGGGCGGGGCTACTGAAGCTTTCTTT. Translated, it gives CASSYSGGATEAFF.

The rearrangement uses TRBV4-2 and TRBJ2-3; perhaps TRBD1 as D (7 bases). The CDR3 consists of 14 residues. CDR1 is LGHNA and CDR2 is YNFKEQ in the germline V gene. Between the trimmed V and J ends, which lost 0 bases and 4 bases, there was a span of 8 bases. In DNA, the CDR3 is TGTGCCAGCAGCCAAGACAGGGGGGCAGATACGCAGTATTTT. Translation: CASSQDRGADTQYF.

This chain uses TRBV5-1 with TRBJ1-2, with D unresolved. CDR3 length equals 14 residues. CDR1 and CDR2 (germline): SGHRS, YFSETQ. The V and J ends lost 4 bases and 2 bases respectively, with 12 bases between them. CDR3 amino acids: CASSPSDPNYGYTF. CDR3 DNA sequence: TGCGCCAGCAGCCCCAGCGATCCCAACTATGGCTACACCTTC.

The chain combines TRBV11-3 with TRBJ2-6, with 7 bases that match TRBD1. The V gene's germline CDR1 is SGHNT and CDR2 YENEEA. The junction had 3 bases not matched to a gene; V was cut back by 1 base and J by 0 bases. This CDR3 has 17 residues. The chain's CDR3 is CASSLGQGNSGANVLTF. The CDR3 DNA sequence: TGTGCCAGCAGCTTAGGACAGGGAAACTCTGGGGCCAACGTCCTGACTTTC.

The chain couples TRBV28 to TRBJ2-6; D remains unclear. The CDR3 totals 19 residues. V lost 0 bases, J lost 0 bases, and 15 bases lay in between. CDR1 is MDHEN and CDR2 is SYDVKM in the germline V gene. The CDR3 loop is CASSLWKAGASSGANVLTF. The CDR3 coding sequence is TGTGCCAGCAGTTTATGGAAGGCAGGCGCCTCCTCTGGGGCCAACGTCCTGACTTTC. The full variable domain, in which reference TRBV28 and TRBJ2-6 provide the parts outside the CDR3, is DVKVTQSSRYLVKRTGEKVFLECVQDMDHENMFWYRQDPGLGLRLIYFSYDVKMKEKGDIPEGYSVSREKKERFSLILESASTNQTSMYLCASSLWKAGASSGANVLTFGAGSRLTVL.